This entry describes one T cell receptor (beta chain). The data belong to a study of cytomegalovirus exposure and HLA in healthy donors. The PCR contained 60 Vbeta and 13 Jbeta primers. Repertoires were generated with immunoSEQ multiplex PCR, while TCRdb's copy carries only in-frame clones and drops some. Among about 160,000 clones listed, 70% to 75% were seen once. The receptor comes from a young man in good health and CMV-seropositive. The material sequenced was PBMCs.

The DNA for the CDR3 is TGTGCCAGCAGCCCCGGGGGGCAGTATGGCTACACCTTC. This gives the protein CASSPGGQYGYTF. The chain joins TRBV7-3 to TRBJ1-2; D might be TRBD1 (6 bases). Trimming removed 5 bases at V and 5 bases at J, with 12 bases between. The length of the CDR3 is 13 residues. Germline V gene lookup returns CDR1 SGHTA and CDR2 FQGTGA.